A single sample is the source of the 14 T cell receptor beta chains below, sequenced in a study of T cell responses to AZD1222 COVID-19 vaccine. Produced via immunoSEQ multiplex PCR; TCRdb's table is partial and in-frame only. The profile shows around 180,000 clones, around 94% of them singletons. The source was peripheral blood, collected on day 0 of AZD1222 vaccination. The receptors here all came from an adult in good health.

The gene calls are TRBV7-3 and TRBJ1-1; no clear D gene. The CDR3 totals 13 residues. With 1 base removed from V and 7 bases from J, the gap between germline ends came to 10 bases. Germline V gene data show CDR1 as SGHTA and CDR2 as FQGTGA. CDR3 sequence (DNA): TGTGCCAGCAGCTTAATTAGTTCTGGTGAAGCTTTCTTT. Its protein product is CASSLISSGEAFF.

The V gene is TRBV18, the J gene TRBJ2-1; no clear D. Trimming stripped 5 bases from V and 6 bases from J, with 11 bases between. This CDR3 is built from 13 residues. Germline V gene lookup returns CDR1 KGHSH and CDR2 LQKENI. In DNA, the CDR3 is TGTGCCAGCTCAGCGACGGTGAGCAATGAGCAGTTCTTC. Protein sequence: CASSATVSNEQFF.

The rearrangement links TRBV30 to TRBJ1-2; D call uncertain. V was trimmed by 3 bases and J by 8 bases, leaving 16 bases between them. Looked up from germline, CDR1 is GTSNPN and CDR2 is SVGIG (reference sequence). The CDR3 extends over 13 amino acids. For the CDR3, the DNA is TGTGCCTGGAGGGGTGTCGGAGGGTTAGGCTACACCTTC. Protein sequence: CAWRGVGGLGYTF. Filled out from reference TRBV30 and TRBJ1-2, the complete variable domain reads SQTIHQWPATLVQPVGSPLSLECTVEGTSNPNLYWYRQAAGRGLQLLFYSVGIGQISSEVPQNLSASRPQDRQFILSSKKLLLSDSGFYLCAWRGVGGLGYTFGSGTRLTVV.

The chain joins TRBV6-6 to TRBJ2-7; D is tentatively TRBD1 or TRBD2 (5 bases each). Trimming took off 2 bases at V and 6 bases at J, with 14 bases between the two ends. Germline V CDR1 and CDR2: MNHNY, SVGAGI (reference sequence). This CDR3 region has 14 residues. CDR3 in amino acids: CASSYPRGRGEQYF. As DNA, the CDR3 is TGTGCCAGCAGTTACCCGAGGGGAAGGGGCGAGCAGTACTTC.

This chain connects TRBV18 to TRBJ1-1; 8 bases match TRBD1. J lost 6 bases, V lost 3 bases, and 6 bases had no gene match. This CDR3 has 14 amino acids. In germline, CDR1 is KGHSH, CDR2 LQKENI. The CDR3 loop is CASSPLRGPAEAFF. CDR3 DNA sequence: TGTGCCAGCTCACCTCTCAGGGGGCCGGCTGAAGCTTTCTTT. Variable domain in full (rest from reference TRBV18 and TRBJ1-1): NAGVMQNPRHLVRRRGQEARLRCSPMKGHSHVYWYRQLPEEGLKFMVYLQKENIIDESGMPKERFSAEFPKEGPSILRIQQVVRGDSAAYFCASSPLRGPAEAFFGQGTRLTVV.

The V call is TRBV6-2 or TRBV6-3, the J call TRBJ1-2, with D uncertain. Trimming shortened V by 2 bases and J by 3 bases, and 10 bases separated the two germline ends. The CDR3 has 14 amino acids. Per germline, CDR1 MNHEY and CDR2 SVGEGT. For the CDR3, the DNA is TGTGCCAGCAGTTACGGGCAGGACGACTATGGCTACACCTTC. Residues: CASSYGQDDYGYTF.

The genes are TRBV6-5 and TRBJ1-2, with D perhaps matching TRBD1 (6 bases). The length of the CDR3 is 15 residues. Germline CDR1 and CDR2: MNHEY and SVGAGI. Trimming stripped 2 bases from V and 4 bases from J, with 14 bases between. The CDR3 sequence is CASSYAGGRGYGYTF. The CDR3 DNA reads as TGTGCCAGCAGTTACGCTGGGGGGCGCGGCTATGGCTACACCTTC.

The count of this clone is one. This chain uses TRBV6-5 with TRBJ2-3; tentative D call: TRBD2 (6 bases). Deletions cut 8 bases from V and 8 bases from J, with 20 bases between. Germline V gives CDR1 MNHEY, CDR2 SVGAGI. The CDR3 is 14 residues long. CDR3 bases: TGTGCCAGCGGGGGACTTGGGGGTGTAGGTACGCAGTATTTT. Its protein product is CASGGLGGVGTQYF.

This chain joins TRBV21-1 and TRBJ1-6; TRBD1, as called in the table, went unchecked against the DNA. TRBV21-1 is listed as a pseudogene. The CDR3 length is 18 residues. In nucleotides, the CDR3 is TGTGACCCGAAGATTTACCCCTCAAACAGCTCCTATAATTCACCCCTCCACTTT. This translates into CDPKIYPSNSSYNSPLHF.

This rearrangement joins TRBV7-9 to TRBJ2-7; 11 bases agree with TRBD2. The V gene's germline CDR1 is SEHNR and CDR2 FQNEAQ (reference sequence). With V trimmed by 5 bases and J by 3 bases, 3 bases remained unmatched. The CDR3 extends over 14 amino acids. Written as DNA, the CDR3 is TGTGCCAGCAGCCCTAGCGGGAGGCGCTACGAGCAGTACTTC. It translates to CASSPSGRRYEQYF. The variable domain in full, with the rest retrieved from reference TRBV7-9 and TRBJ2-7, is DTGVSQNPRHKITKRGQNVTFRCDPISEHNRLYWYRQTLGQGPEFLTYFQNEAQLEKSRLLSDRFSAERPKGSFSTLEIQRTEQGDSAMYLCASSPSGRRYEQYFGPGTRLTVT.

The chain is built from TRBV5-1 and TRBJ2-3, with 7 bases identical to TRBD2. J gave up 0 bases and V 5 bases, and 12 bases lay outside the gene matches. In germline, CDR1 is SGHRS, CDR2 YFSETQ. The CDR3 contains 17 residues. This chain's CDR3 is CASSLGPSGASTDTQYF. The CDR3 nucleotides read TGCGCCAGCAGTCTGGGCCCTAGCGGAGCTAGCACAGATACGCAGTATTTT.

The chain couples TRBV5-1 to TRBJ2-7, with D perhaps assigned TRBD1 or TRBD2 (5 bases each). Germline CDR1 and CDR2: SGHRS and YFSETQ. The germline V and J ends were trimmed by 2 bases and 1 base, with 10 bases remaining between them. This CDR3 contains 14 residues. The CDR3 DNA reads as TGCGCCAGCAGCTTTGAGGGGCTTTCCTACGAGCAGTACTTC. This codes for CASSFEGLSYEQYF.

The chain links TRBV5-4 to TRBJ2-5, with unresolved D. This CDR3 spans 15 amino acids. The V and J ends lost 1 base and 2 bases respectively, with 12 bases between them. CDR1 and CDR2 from the germline V gene are SGHNT and YYREEE (reference sequence). CDR3 amino acids: CASSLFYGPQETQYF. The CDR3 bases are TGTGCCAGCAGCTTGTTTTACGGGCCACAAGAGACCCAGTACTTC.

This chain uses TRBV25-1 with TRBJ1-1; D remains unclear. The germline V gene has CDR1 MGHDK and CDR2 SYGVNS. Trimming removed 0 bases from V and 5 bases from J, with 7 bases in between. The CDR3 totals 13 residues. In DNA form, the CDR3 reads TGTGCCAGCAGTGAATACAGTGGGACTGAAGCTTTCTTT. Residues: CASSEYSGTEAFF.